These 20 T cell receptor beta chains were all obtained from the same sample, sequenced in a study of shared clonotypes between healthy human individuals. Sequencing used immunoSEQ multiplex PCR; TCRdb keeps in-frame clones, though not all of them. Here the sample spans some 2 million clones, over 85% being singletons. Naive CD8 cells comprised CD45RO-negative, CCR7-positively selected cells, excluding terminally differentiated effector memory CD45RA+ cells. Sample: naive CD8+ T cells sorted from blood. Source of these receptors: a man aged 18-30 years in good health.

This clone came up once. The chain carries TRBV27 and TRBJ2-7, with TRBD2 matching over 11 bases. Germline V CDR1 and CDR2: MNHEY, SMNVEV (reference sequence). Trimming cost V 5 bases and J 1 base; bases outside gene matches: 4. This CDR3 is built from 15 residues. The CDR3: CASSPIAGGSYEQYF. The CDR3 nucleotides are TGTGCCAGCAGTCCGATAGCGGGAGGGTCCTACGAGCAGTACTTC.

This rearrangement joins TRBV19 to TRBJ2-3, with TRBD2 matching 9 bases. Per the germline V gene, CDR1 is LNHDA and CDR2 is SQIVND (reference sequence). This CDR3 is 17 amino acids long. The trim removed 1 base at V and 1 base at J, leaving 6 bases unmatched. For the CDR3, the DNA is TGTGCCAGTAGTATAGTTGGAGCGGGAGGCGGCACAGATACGCAGTATTTT. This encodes CASSIVGAGGGTDTQYF.

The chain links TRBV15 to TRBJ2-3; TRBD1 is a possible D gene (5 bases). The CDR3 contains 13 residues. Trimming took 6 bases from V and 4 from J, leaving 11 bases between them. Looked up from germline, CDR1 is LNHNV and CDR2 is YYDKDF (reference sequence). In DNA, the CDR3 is TGTGCCACCAGGGAGACAGATGCAGATACGCAGTATTTT. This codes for CATRETDADTQYF.

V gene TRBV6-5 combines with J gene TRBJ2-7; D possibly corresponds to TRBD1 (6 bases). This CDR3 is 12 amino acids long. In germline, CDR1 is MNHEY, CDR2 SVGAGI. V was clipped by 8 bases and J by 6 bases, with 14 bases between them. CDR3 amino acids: CASGQKTSEQYF. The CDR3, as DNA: TGTGCCAGCGGACAGAAAACAAGCGAGCAGTACTTC.

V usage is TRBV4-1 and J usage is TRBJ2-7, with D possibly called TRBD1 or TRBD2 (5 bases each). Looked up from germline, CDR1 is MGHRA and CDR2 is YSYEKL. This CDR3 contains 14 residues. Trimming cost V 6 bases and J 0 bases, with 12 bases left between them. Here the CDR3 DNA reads TGCGCCAGCAGATTGGGACCAAGCTCCTACGAGCAGTACTTC. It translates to CASRLGPSSYEQYF.

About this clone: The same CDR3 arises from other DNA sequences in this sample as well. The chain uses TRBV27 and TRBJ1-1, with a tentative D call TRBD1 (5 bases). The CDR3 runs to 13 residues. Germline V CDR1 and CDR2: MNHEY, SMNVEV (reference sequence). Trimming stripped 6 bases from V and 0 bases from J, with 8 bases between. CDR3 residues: CASSTGLNTEAFF. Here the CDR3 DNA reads TGTGCCAGCAGCACAGGATTGAACACTGAAGCTTTCTTT.

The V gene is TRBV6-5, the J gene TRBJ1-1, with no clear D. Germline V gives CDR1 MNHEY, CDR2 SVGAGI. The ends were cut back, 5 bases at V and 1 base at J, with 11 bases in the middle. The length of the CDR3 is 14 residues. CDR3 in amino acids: CASSGIGKNTEAFF. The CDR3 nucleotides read TGTGCCAGCAGTGGGATAGGGAAGAACACTGAAGCTTTCTTT.

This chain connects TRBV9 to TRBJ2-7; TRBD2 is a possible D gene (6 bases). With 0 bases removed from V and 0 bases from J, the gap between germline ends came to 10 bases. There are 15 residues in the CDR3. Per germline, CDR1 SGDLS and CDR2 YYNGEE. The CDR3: CASSVEGLNSYEQYF. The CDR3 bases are TGTGCCAGCAGCGTAGAGGGACTCAACTCCTACGAGCAGTACTTC.

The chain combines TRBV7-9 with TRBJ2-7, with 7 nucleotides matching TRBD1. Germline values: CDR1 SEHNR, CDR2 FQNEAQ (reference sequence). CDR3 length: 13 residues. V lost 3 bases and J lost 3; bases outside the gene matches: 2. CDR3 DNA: TGTGCCAGCAGCTTTGGACAGGTCTACGAGCAGTACTTC. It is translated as CASSFGQVYEQYF.

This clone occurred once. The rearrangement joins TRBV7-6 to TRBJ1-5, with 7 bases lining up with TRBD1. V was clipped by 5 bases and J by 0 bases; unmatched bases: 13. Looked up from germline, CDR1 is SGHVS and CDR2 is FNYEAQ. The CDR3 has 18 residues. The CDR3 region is CASSPQAGGVGSNQPQHF. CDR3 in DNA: TGTGCCAGCAGCCCTCAGGCAGGGGGTGTAGGTAGCAATCAGCCCCAGCATTTT.

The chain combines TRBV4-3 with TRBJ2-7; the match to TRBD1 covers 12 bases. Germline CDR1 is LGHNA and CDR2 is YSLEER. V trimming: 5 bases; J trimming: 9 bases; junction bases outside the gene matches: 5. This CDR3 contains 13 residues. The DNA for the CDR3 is TGCGCCAGCAGCAAGGGACAGGGGGCTGCGCAGTACTTC. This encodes CASSKGQGAAQYF.

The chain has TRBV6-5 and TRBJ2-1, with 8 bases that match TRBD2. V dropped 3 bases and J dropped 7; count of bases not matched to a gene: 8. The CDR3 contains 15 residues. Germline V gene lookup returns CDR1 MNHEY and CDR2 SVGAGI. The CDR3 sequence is CASSYQAGAANEQFF. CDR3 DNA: TGTGCCAGCAGTTATCAAGCGGGAGCCGCAAATGAGCAGTTCTTC.

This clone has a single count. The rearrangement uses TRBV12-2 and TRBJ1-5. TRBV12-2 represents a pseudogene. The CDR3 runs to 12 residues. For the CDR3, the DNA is TGTGCAAGTCGCTTCGTCTGTCAGCCCCAGCATTTT. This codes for CASRFVCQPQHF.

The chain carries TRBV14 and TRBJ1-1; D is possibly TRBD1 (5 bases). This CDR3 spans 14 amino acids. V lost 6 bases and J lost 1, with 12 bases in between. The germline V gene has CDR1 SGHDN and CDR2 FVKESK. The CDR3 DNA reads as TGTGCCAGCAGTATCGGGAGGGGGAACACTGAAGCTTTCTTT. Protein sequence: CASSIGRGNTEAFF.

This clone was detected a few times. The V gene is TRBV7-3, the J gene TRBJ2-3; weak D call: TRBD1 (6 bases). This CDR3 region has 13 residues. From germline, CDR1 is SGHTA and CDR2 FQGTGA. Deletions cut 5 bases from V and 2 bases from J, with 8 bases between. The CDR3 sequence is CASSRDNTDTQYF. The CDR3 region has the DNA TGTGCCAGCAGCCGGGACAACACAGATACGCAGTATTTT. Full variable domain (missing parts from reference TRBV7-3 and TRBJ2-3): GAGVSQTPSNKVTEKGKYVELRCDPISGHTALYWYRQSLGQGPEFLIYFQGTGAADDSGLPNDRFFAVRPEGSVSTLKIQRTERGDSAVYLCASSRDNTDTQYFGPGTRLTVL.

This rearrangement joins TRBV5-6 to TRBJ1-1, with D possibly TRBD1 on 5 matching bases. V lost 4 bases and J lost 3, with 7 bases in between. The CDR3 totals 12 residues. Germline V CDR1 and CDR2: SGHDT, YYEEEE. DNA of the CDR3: TGTGCCAGCAGCCGGGGGGACACTGAAGCTTTCTTT. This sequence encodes CASSRGDTEAFF.

The CDR3 DNA sequence: TGTGCCTGGAGTTCATTGGGTCTAGACAATGAGCAGTTCTTC. Translation gives CAWSSLGLDNEQFF. The V call is TRBV30, the J call TRBJ2-1, with unresolved D. Germline loops: CDR1 GTSNPN, CDR2 SVGIG (reference sequence). The CDR3 runs 14 residues. V lost 2 bases and J lost 5, with 13 bases in between.

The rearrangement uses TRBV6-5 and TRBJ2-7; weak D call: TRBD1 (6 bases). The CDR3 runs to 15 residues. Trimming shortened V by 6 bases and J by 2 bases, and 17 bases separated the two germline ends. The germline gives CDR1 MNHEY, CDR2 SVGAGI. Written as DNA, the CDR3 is TGTGCCAGCAGGCCGTCCGGGACATCCCCCTACGAGCAGTACTTC. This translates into CASRPSGTSPYEQYF.

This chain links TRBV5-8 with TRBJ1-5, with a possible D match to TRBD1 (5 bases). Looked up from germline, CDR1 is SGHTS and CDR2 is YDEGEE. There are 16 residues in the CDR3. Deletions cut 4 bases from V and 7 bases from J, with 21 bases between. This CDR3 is CASSVGLAQATQPQHF. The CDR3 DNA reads TGTGCCAGCAGCGTGGGGCTCGCACAGGCGACCCAGCCCCAGCATTTT.

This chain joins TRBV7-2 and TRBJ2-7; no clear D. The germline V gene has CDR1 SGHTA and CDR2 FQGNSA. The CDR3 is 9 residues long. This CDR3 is CLKSYEQYF. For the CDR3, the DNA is TGTCTTAAATCCTACGAGCAGTACTTC.